This T cell receptor (beta chain) appears in the sequencing data of a study of blood T cell repertoires in COVID-19. The ends were cut back, 5 bases at V and 0 bases at J, with 5 bases in the middle. The CDR3 runs to 14 residues. Per the germline V gene, CDR1 is MNHNS and CDR2 is SASEGT. Sequencing used immunoSEQ multiplex PCR; TCRdb keeps in-frame clones, though not all of them. The sample consists of 55,000 to 65,000 clones, approximately 79% of them appearing once. This TCR was sampled from a man in his sixties with acute or convalescent COVID-19. The specimen was peripheral blood. The chain joins TRBV6-1 to TRBJ2-6; D gene ambiguous. CDR3 in amino acids: CASSFLSGANVLTF. CDR3 coding DNA: TGTGCCAGCAGTTTCCTCTCTGGGGCCAACGTCCTGACTTTC.